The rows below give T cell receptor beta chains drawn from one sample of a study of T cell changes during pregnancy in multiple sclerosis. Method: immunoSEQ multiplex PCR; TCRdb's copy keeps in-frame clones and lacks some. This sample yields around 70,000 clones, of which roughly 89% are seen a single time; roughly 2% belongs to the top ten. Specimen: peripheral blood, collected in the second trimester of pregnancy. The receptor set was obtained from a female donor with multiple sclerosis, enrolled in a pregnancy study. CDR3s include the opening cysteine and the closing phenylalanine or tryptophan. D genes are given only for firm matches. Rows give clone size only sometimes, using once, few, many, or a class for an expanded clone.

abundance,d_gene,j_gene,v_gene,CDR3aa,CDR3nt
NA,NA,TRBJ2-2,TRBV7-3,CASSFPGGENTGELFF,TGTGCCAGCAGCTTCCCGGGGGGCGAGAACACCGGGGAGCTGTTTTTT
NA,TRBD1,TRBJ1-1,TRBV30,CAWGQGGAEAFF,TGTGCCTGGGGACAGGGAGGGGCTGAAGCTTTCTTT
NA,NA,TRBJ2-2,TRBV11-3,CASSSIRSGELFF,TGTGCCAGCAGTAGCATAAGGAGCGGGGAGCTGTTTTTT
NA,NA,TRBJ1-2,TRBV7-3,CASSSQPGVVGGYTF,TGTGCCAGCAGCTCCCAACCAGGGGTTGTGGGAGGCTACACCTTC
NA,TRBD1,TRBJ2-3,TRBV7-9,CASSLRQGSADTQYF,TGTGCCAGCAGCCTACGACAGGGGAGTGCAGATACGCAGTATTTT
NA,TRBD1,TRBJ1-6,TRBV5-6,CASSLSLTGVSPLHF,TGTGCCAGCAGCTTAAGTTTAACAGGGGTTTCACCCCTCCACTTT
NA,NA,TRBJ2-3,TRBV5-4,CASSLRGGGSTDTQYF,TGTGCCAGCAGCTTGAGGGGCGGTGGCAGCACAGATACGCAGTATTTT
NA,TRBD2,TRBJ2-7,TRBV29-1,CSVKGLAYEQYF,TGCAGCGTTAAGGGACTAGCTTACGAGCAGTACTTC
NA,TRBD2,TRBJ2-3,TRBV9,CASSVGVAGGFDTQYF,TGTGCCAGCAGCGTAGGGGTAGCGGGAGGGTTTGATACGCAGTATTTT
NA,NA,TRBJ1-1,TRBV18,CASSPRGGTEAFF,TGTGCCAGCTCACCAAGGGGGGGGACTGAAGCTTTCTTT
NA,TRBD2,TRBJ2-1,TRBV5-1,CASSFRSGGREVGQFF,TGCGCCAGCAGCTTTCGTAGCGGGGGGCGGGAAGTGGGGCAGTTCTTC
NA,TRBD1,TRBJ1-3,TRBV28,CASSLGQSSGNTIYF,TGTGCCAGCAGTTTGGGACAGAGCTCTGGAAACACCATATATTTT
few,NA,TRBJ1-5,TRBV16,CASSSWALRGNQPQHF,TGTGCCAGCAGCTCATGGGCTCTACGGGGGAATCAGCCCCAGCATTTT
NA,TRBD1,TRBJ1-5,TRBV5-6,CASTTGQGDEPQHF,TGTGCCAGCACCACCGGACAGGGAGATGAGCCCCAGCATTTT
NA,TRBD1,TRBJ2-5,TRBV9,CASSEAGQGDEETQYF,TGTGCCAGCAGCGAGGCGGGACAGGGGGATGAAGAGACCCAGTACTTC
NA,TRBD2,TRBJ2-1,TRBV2,CASRSSGKGEQFF,TGTGCCAGCAGGTCGAGCGGGAAGGGTGAGCAGTTCTTC
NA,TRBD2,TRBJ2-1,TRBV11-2,CASSLAGTRQYNEQFF,TGTGCCAGCAGCTTAGCGGGGACTAGACAGTACAATGAGCAGTTCTTC
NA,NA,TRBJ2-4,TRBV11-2,CASRGGGGNIQYF,TGTGCCAGCAGGGGAGGGGGAGGGAACATTCAGTACTTC
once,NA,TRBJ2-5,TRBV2,CASILDSEETQYF,TGTGCCAGCATTCTGGACAGCGAAGAGACCCAGTACTTC
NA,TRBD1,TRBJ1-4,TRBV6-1,CASSEEWWDSEKLFF,TGTGCCAGCAGTGAAGAGTGGTGGGACAGTGAAAAACTGTTTTTT
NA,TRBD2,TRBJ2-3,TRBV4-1,CASSQEELAGRSF,TGCGCCAGCAGCCAAGAGGAGCTAGCGGGACGGAGTTTT
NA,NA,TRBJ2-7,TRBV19,CATRRDSSSYEQYF,TGTGCCACCAGGCGGGACAGCAGCTCCTACGAGCAGTACTTC
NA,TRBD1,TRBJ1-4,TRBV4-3,CASSQDLGQGEKLFF,TGCGCCAGCAGCCAAGATCTCGGACAGGGCGAAAAACTGTTTTTT
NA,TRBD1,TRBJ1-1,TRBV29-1,CSGGDRGEAFF,TGCAGCGGGGGGGACAGGGGGGAAGCTTTCTTT
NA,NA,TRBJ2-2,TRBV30,CAWSMNGRDTGELFF,TGTGCCTGGAGCATGAACGGGAGAGACACCGGGGAGCTGTTTTTT
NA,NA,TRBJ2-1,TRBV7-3,CASSPQATREYNEQFF,TGTGCCAGCAGCCCCCAGGCTACCAGGGAATACAATGAGCAGTTCTTC
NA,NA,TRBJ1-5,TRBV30,CAWSATTVVGQPQHF,TGTGCCTGGAGTGCTACGACAGTAGTCGGTCAGCCCCAGCATTTT
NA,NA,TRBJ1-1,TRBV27,CASSFRGTEAFF,TGTGCCAGCAGTTTCCGGGGGACTGAAGCTTTCTTT
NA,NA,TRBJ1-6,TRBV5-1,CASGPGQVNSPLHF,TGCGCCAGCGGACCGGGACAAGTAAATTCACCCCTCCACTTT
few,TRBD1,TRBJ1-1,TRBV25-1,CASSATGTGLAFF,TGTGCCAGCAGTGCCACCGGGACAGGGTTAGCTTTCTTT
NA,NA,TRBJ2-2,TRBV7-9,CASSPRASNTGELFF,TGTGCCAGCAGCCCGAGGGCCTCGAACACCGGGGAGCTGTTTTTT
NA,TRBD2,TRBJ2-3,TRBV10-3,CASSSPAGGDTQYF,TGTGCCAGCAGTTCACCTGCCGGGGGGGATACGCAGTATTTT
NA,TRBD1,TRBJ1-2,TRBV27,CASSLSGRDSFNYGYTF,TGTGCCAGCAGTTTATCCGGGCGGGACAGCTTTAACTATGGCTACACCTTC
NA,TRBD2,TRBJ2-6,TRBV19,CASSMLAGPSGANVLTF,TGTGCCAGTAGTATGTTAGCGGGGCCTTCTGGGGCCAACGTCCTGACTTTC
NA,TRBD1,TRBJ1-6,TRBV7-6,CASSRRDRGNSPLHF,TGTGCCAGCAGCCGACGGGACAGAGGCAATTCACCCCTCCACTTT
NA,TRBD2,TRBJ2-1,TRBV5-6,CASSFLAAGLNEQFF,TGTGCCAGCAGCTTCCTAGCGGCCGGGTTGAATGAGCAGTTCTTC
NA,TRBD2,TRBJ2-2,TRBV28,CASSPRTSLVTGELFF,TGTGCCAGCAGTCCCCGGACTAGCTTAGTTACCGGGGAGCTGTTTTTT
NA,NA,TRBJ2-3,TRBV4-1,CASSQDSRGDTQYF,TGCGCCAGCAGCCAAGATTCTCGGGGGGATACGCAGTATTTT
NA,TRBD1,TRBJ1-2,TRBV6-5,CASRADRSRYGYTF,TGTGCCAGCAGGGCGGACAGGAGTCGTTATGGCTACACCTTC
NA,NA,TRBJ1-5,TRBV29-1,CSVSWASNQPQHF,TGCAGCGTTTCCTGGGCTAGCAATCAGCCCCAGCATTTT
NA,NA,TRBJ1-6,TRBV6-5,CASSLTGYSSPLHF,TGTGCCAGCAGTTTGACGGGATACTCTTCACCCCTCCACTTT
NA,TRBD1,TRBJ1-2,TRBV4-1,CASSQLTGNYGYTF,TGCGCCAGCAGCCAACTGACAGGGAACTATGGCTACACCTTC
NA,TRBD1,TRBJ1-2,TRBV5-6,CASSEQGADGYTF,TGTGCCAGCAGCGAACAGGGGGCGGATGGCTACACCTTC
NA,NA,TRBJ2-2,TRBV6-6,CASSSPGELFF,TGTGCCAGCAGTAGCCCCGGGGAGCTGTTTTTT
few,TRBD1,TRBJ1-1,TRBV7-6,CASSFQTGEVTEAFF,TGTGCCAGCAGCTTTCAAACAGGGGAAGTAACTGAAGCTTTCTTT
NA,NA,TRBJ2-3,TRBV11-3,CASTSSGQVTQYF,TGTGCCAGCACTTCCTCAGGGCAAGTTACGCAGTATTTT
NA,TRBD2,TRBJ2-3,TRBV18,CASSPTETSGGKDF,TGTGCCAGCTCACCAACGGAGACTAGCGGGGGAAAAGATTTT
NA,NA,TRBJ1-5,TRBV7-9,CASSLAGGANQPQHF,TGTGCCAGCAGCTTAGCGGGTGGGGCAAATCAGCCCCAGCATTTT